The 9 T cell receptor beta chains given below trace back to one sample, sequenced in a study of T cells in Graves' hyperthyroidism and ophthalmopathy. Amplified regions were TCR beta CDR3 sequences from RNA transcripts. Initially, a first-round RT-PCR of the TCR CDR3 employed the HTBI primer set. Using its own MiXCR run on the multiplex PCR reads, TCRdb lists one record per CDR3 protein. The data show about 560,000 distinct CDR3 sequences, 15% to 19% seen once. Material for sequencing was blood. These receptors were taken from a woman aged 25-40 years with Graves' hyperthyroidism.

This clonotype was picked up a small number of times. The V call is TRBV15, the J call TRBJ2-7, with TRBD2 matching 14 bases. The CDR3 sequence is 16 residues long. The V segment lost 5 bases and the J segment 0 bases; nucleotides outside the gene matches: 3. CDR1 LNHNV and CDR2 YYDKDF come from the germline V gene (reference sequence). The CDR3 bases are TGTGCCACCAGCGAAGGACTAGCGGGAGGCTCCTACGAGCAGTACTTC. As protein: CATSEGLAGGSYEQYF.

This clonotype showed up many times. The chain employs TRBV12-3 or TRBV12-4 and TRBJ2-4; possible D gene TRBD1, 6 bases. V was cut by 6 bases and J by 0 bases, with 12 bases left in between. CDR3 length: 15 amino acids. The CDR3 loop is CASRQTGIAKNIQYF. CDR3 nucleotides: TGTGCCAGCAGACAGACAGGCATAGCCAAAAACATTCAGTACTTC.

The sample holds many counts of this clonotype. In DNA form, the CDR3 reads TGTGCCAGCAGCCCTGGGGCGGGTCCATACTACGAGCAGTACTTC. Amino acid sequence: CASSPGAGPYYEQYF. The rearrangement links TRBV12-3 or TRBV12-4 to TRBJ2-7; D is possibly TRBD1 or TRBD2 (5 bases each). The CDR3 is made up of 15 amino acids. Trimming removed 6 bases at V and 3 bases at J, with 18 bases between.

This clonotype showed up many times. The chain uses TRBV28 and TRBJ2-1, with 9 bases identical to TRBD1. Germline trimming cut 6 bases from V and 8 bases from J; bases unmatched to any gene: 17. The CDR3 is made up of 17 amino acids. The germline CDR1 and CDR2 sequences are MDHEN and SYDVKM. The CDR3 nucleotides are TGTGCCAGCAGCCTCCTCTCCTTCCGGGACAGGGTAGATGAGCAGTTCTTC. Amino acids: CASSLLSFRDRVDEQFF.

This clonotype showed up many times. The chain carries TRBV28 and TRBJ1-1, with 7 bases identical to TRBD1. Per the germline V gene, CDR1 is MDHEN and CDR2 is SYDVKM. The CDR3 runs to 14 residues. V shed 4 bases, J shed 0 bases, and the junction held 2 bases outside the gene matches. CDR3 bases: TGTGCCAGCAGTTCGGACAGGTTGAACACTGAAGCTTTCTTT. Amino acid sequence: CASSSDRLNTEAFF.

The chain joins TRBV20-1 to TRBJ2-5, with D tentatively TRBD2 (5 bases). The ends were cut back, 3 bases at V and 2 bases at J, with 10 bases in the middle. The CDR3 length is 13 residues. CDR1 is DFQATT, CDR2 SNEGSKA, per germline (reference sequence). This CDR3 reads CSARSSGQETQYF. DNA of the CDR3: TGCAGTGCTAGGAGTTCGGGACAAGAGACCCAGTACTTC.

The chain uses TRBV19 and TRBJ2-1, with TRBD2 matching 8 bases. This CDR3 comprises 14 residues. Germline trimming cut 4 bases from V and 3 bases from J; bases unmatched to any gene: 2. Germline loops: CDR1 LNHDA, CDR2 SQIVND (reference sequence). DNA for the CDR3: TGTGCCAGTAGTACGGGACTAGACTACAATGAGCAGTTCTTC. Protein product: CASSTGLDYNEQFF.

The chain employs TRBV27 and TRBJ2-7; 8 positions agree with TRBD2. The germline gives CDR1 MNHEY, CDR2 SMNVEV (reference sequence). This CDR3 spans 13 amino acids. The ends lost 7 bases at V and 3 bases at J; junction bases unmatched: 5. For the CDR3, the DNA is TGTGCCAGCACGGGGGGGGGGGACTACGAGCAGTACTTC. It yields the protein CASTGGGDYEQYF.

The CDR3, as DNA: TGTGCCAGCTCGGGCCCCGTTGCACAGGAATACTACGAGCAGTACTTC. Translation: CASSGPVAQEYYEQYF. The chain is built from TRBV18 and TRBJ2-7, with a possible D match to TRBD1 (5 bases). This CDR3 is built from 16 residues. The V end lost 6 bases, the J end lost 3 bases, and 21 bases lay between the germline ends. Germline lookup yields CDR1 KGHSH and CDR2 LQKENI.